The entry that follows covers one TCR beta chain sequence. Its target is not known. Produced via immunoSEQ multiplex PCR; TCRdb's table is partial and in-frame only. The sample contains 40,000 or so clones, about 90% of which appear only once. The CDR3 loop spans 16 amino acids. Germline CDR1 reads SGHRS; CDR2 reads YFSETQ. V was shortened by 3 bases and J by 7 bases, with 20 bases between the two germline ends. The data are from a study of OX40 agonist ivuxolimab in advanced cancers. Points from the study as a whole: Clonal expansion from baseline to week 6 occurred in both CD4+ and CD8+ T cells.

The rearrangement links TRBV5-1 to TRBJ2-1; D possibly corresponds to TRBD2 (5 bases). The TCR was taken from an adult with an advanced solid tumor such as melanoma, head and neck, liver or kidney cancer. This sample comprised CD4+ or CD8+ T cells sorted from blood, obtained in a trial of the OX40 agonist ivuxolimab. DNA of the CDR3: TGCGCCAGCAGCTGGGCCCCCGGGGTTTTTGGGAATGAGCAGTTCTTC. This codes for CASSWAPGVFGNEQFF.